Listed here are 11 T cell receptor beta chains from one sample, sequenced in a study of T cell repertoires in cytomegalovirus infection. MiXCR, run by TCRdb on the reads, gives a single entry per CDR3 protein. The data show more than 650,000 distinct CDR3 sequences, with 35% seen just once and around 2.8% held by the top ten. Sequencing was done on a sample of PBMCs. These receptor sequences come from a human donor in good health (CMV status not recorded). Some clones in this sample may be carry-over from other donors' samples.

This clonotype was recorded a few times. This sequence joins TRBV29-1 and TRBJ1-1, with D hard to call. V lost 7 bases and J 4 bases, leaving 16 bases between the germline ends. CDR3 length equals 13 residues. Germline V gives CDR1 SQVTM, CDR2 ANQGSEA. The CDR3 region has the DNA TGCAGCGCCTCGGGGAGGACCTTCACTGAAGCTTTCTTT. Its protein is CSASGRTFTEAFF.

This chain connects TRBV28 to TRBJ1-6; D gene uncertain. Germline assignment: CDR1 MDHEN and CDR2 SYDVKM. V was trimmed by 5 bases and J by 7 bases, leaving 9 bases between them. CDR3 length: 13 amino acids. This CDR3 is CASSVSLNSPLHF. The CDR3 DNA sequence: TGTGCCAGCAGTGTATCGCTGAATTCACCCCTCCACTTT.

This chain uses TRBV19 with TRBJ1-1; D remains unclear. With 3 bases removed from V and 0 bases from J, the gap between germline ends came to 23 bases. The CDR3 covers 19 residues. Germline CDR1 reads LNHDA; CDR2 reads SQIVND (reference sequence). The chain's CDR3 is CASSILTLLPGRMNTEAFF. The CDR3 DNA is TGTGCCAGTAGTATCCTGACGCTCCTGCCGGGGAGGATGAACACTGAAGCTTTCTTT.

This clonotype was seen at least ten times. DNA of the CDR3: TGTGCCAGCAGCTTAGGGCCCGCTATGAATGAGCAGTTCTTC. Residues: CASSLGPAMNEQFF. The J gene is TRBJ2-1, the V gene TRBV7-2; the D is unclear. CDR1 is SGHTA and CDR2 is FQGNSA in the germline V gene. This CDR3 region has 14 residues. With 1 base removed from V and 7 bases from J, the gap between germline ends came to 11 bases.

Turning to this clonotype: One junction end disagrees with the germline gene, perhaps due to a read error. This chain joins TRBV7-7 and TRBJ2-5, with TRBD2 identical over 12 bases. The CDR3 is made up of 17 amino acids. CDR1 and CDR2 (germline): SSHAT, FNYEAQ (reference sequence). CDR3 protein: CASSLARPSGGGETQYF. DNA of the CDR3: TGTGCTAGCAGCTTAGCGAGGCCTAGCGGGGGGGGAGAGACCCAGTACTTC. The variable domain in full, with the rest retrieved from reference TRBV7-7 and TRBJ2-5, is GAGVSQSPRYKVTKRGQDVTLRCDPISSHATLYWYQQALGQGPEFLTYFNYEAQPDKSGLPSDRFSAERPEGSISTLTIQRTEQRDSAMYRCASSLARPSGGGETQYFGPGTRLLVL.

This chain connects TRBV6-5 to TRBJ2-1; D is unresolved. The CDR3 sequence is 12 residues long. The germline V and J ends were trimmed by 5 bases and 5 bases, with 7 bases remaining between them. The germline V gene encodes CDR1 MNHEY and CDR2 SVGAGI. The DNA for the CDR3 is TGTGCCAGCAGTCAGCCAAACAATGAGCAGTTCTTC. Translation gives CASSQPNNEQFF.

This clonotype was detected many times. J is TRBJ2-3 and V is TRBV7-8; unclear D gene. Trimming cost V 5 bases and J 2 bases, with 11 bases left between them. The germline V gene has CDR1 SGHVS and CDR2 FQNEAQ. The CDR3 has 14 residues. In DNA, the CDR3 is TGTGCCAGCAGCGGCTTACCCTCCACAGATACGCAGTATTTT. This codes for CASSGLPSTDTQYF.

The gene calls are TRBV28 and TRBJ2-7, with TRBD1 matching over 9 bases. This CDR3 has 13 residues. Trimming cost V 7 bases and J 2 bases; bases outside gene matches: 3. The germline V gene has CDR1 MDHEN and CDR2 SYDVKM. The chain's CDR3 is CASKGTGTYEQYF. The CDR3, as DNA: TGTGCCAGCAAGGGGACAGGGACCTACGAGCAGTACTTC.

The chain uses TRBV24-1 and TRBJ2-1, with 10 bases lining up with TRBD1. Trimming removed 4 bases from V and 0 bases from J; junction bases left unmatched: 14. Germline V gene sequence: CDR1 KGHDR, CDR2 SFDVKD. The CDR3 is 20 residues long. The CDR3 reads CATSDPTTGGPSSSYNEQFF. In DNA, the CDR3 is TGTGCCACCAGTGACCCAACGACAGGGGGCCCTTCAAGCTCCTACAATGAGCAGTTCTTC.

A few counts support this clonotype. The genes are TRBV12-3 or TRBV12-4 and TRBJ1-6; weak D call: TRBD1 (5 bases). The CDR3 runs 14 residues. The V end lost 5 bases, the J end lost 10 bases, and 15 bases lay between the germline ends. CDR3 amino acids: CASSREQVGSPLHF. CDR3 coding DNA: TGTGCCAGCAGTCGGGAACAGGTCGGCTCACCCCTCCACTTT.

This chain uses TRBV27 with TRBJ2-1, with a possible D match to TRBD1 (6 bases). The CDR3 sequence is 16 residues long. Germline CDR1 is MNHEY and CDR2 is SMNVEV (reference sequence). V lost 7 bases and J lost 4, with 20 bases in between. Here the CDR3 DNA reads TGTGCCAGCAAACCCGTACAGGGCCTCCCTTACAATGAGCAGTTCTTC. Translated, it gives CASKPVQGLPYNEQFF.